This is a list of T cell receptor beta chains from one sample in a study of cytomegalovirus exposure and HLA in healthy donors. Generated by immunoSEQ multiplex PCR, the TCRdb table keeps only in-frame clones and is missing some. The top ten hold 2.1% of the sample, which has some 140,000 clones, 70% to 85% seen once. Material for sequencing was PBMCs. The receptors were gathered from a man aged 25-40 years in good health and CMV-seronegative. Each CDR3 is given with its conserved first and last residue. The D gene is left open where the match is weak. For some rows the clone size is stated as once, few or many, or as a class when expanded; others skip it.

j_gene: TRBJ1-5; d_gene: TRBD1; v_gene: TRBV29-1; abundance: .; CDR3aa: CSVRQGDQPQHF; CDR3nt: TGCAGCGTTCGACAGGGGGATCAGCCCCAGCATTTT
j_gene: TRBJ1-2; d_gene: TRBD1; v_gene: TRBV2; abundance: few; CDR3aa: CASSPQGEGYTF; CDR3nt: TGTGCCAGCAGTCCACAGGGGGAAGGCTACACCTTC
j_gene: TRBJ2-7; d_gene: .; v_gene: TRBV6-6; abundance: .; CDR3aa: CASRKQGNSYEQYF; CDR3nt: TGTGCCAGCAGAAAACAGGGCAACTCCTACGAGCAGTACTTC
j_gene: TRBJ2-1; d_gene: .; v_gene: TRBV5-6; abundance: .; CDR3aa: CASSLVVGAPSSYNEQFF; CDR3nt: TGTGCCAGCAGCTTGGTCGTTGGGGCCCCTAGCTCCTACAATGAGCAGTTCTTC
j_gene: TRBJ2-2; d_gene: .; v_gene: TRBV5-6; abundance: .; CDR3aa: CASITARNTGELFF; CDR3nt: TGTGCCAGCATTACCGCGAGGAACACCGGGGAGCTGTTTTTT
j_gene: TRBJ1-2; d_gene: TRBD1; v_gene: TRBV28; abundance: .; CDR3aa: CASSRTGDEGNGYTF; CDR3nt: TGTGCCAGCAGTCGGACAGGGGATGAGGGCAATGGCTACACCTTC
j_gene: TRBJ2-1; d_gene: .; v_gene: TRBV5-8; abundance: .; CDR3aa: CASSSGWLSSYNEQFF; CDR3nt: TGTGCCAGCAGTTCAGGGTGGCTGAGCTCCTACAATGAGCAGTTCTTC
j_gene: TRBJ2-7; d_gene: TRBD2; v_gene: TRBV7-6; abundance: .; CDR3aa: CASSQTTDSGGEQYF; CDR3nt: TGTGCCAGCAGCCAGACAACGGACAGCGGGGGGGAGCAGTACTTC
j_gene: TRBJ2-7; d_gene: TRBD2; v_gene: TRBV30; abundance: .; CDR3aa: CAWSSERGGNEQYF; CDR3nt: TGTGCCTGGAGTTCGGAGCGGGGGGGCAACGAGCAGTACTTC
j_gene: TRBJ1-1; d_gene: TRBD1; v_gene: TRBV6-5; abundance: .; CDR3aa: CASSSDGDRGFTEAFF; CDR3nt: TGTGCCAGCAGTTCCGACGGGGACAGGGGTTTCACTGAAGCTTTCTTT
j_gene: TRBJ1-1; d_gene: .; v_gene: TRBV27; abundance: .; CDR3aa: CASSISGNTEAFF; CDR3nt: TGTGCCAGCAGTATCTCGGGGAACACTGAAGCTTTCTTT
j_gene: TRBJ2-1; d_gene: TRBD2; v_gene: TRBV15; abundance: .; CDR3aa: CATSRDAGLATNEQFF; CDR3nt: TGTGCCACCAGCAGAGATGCAGGACTAGCGACCAATGAGCAGTTCTTC
j_gene: TRBJ2-1; d_gene: TRBD2; v_gene: TRBV5-1; abundance: .; CDR3aa: CASSLSGGEQFF; CDR3nt: TGCGCCAGCAGCTTGTCGGGGGGTGAGCAGTTCTTC
j_gene: TRBJ2-7; d_gene: .; v_gene: TRBV5-1; abundance: .; CDR3aa: CASSLALDRSYEQYF; CDR3nt: TGCGCCAGCAGCTTGGCTTTGGACAGATCCTACGAGCAGTACTTC
j_gene: TRBJ2-5; d_gene: .; v_gene: TRBV28; abundance: .; CDR3aa: CASSLQETQYF; CDR3nt: TGTGCCAGCAGTCTCCAAGAGACCCAGTACTTC
j_gene: TRBJ2-2; d_gene: TRBD2; v_gene: TRBV9; abundance: once; CDR3aa: CASSVAGGLTGELFF; CDR3nt: TGTGCCAGCAGCGTAGCGGGGGGGCTCACCGGGGAGCTGTTTTTT
j_gene: TRBJ1-2; d_gene: .; v_gene: TRBV11-1; abundance: few; CDR3aa: CASSFRGGYTF; CDR3nt: TGTGCCAGCAGCTTTAGGGGCGGCTACACCTTC
j_gene: TRBJ1-2; d_gene: TRBD1; v_gene: TRBV7-9; abundance: .; CDR3aa: CASSLGGQGIGYTF; CDR3nt: TGTGCCAGCAGCTTAGGAGGACAGGGGATTGGCTACACCTTC
j_gene: TRBJ1-2; d_gene: .; v_gene: TRBV7-8; abundance: .; CDR3aa: CASSLVGTGAYGYTF; CDR3nt: TGTGCCAGCAGCTTAGTTGGGACGGGAGCTTATGGCTACACCTTC
j_gene: TRBJ2-7; d_gene: TRBD1; v_gene: TRBV2; abundance: .; CDR3aa: CASSEQGVEQYF; CDR3nt: TGTGCCAGCAGTGAACAGGGGGTCGAGCAGTACTTC